The entry below describes one T cell receptor (beta chain). Its antigen is as yet unknown. This specimen belongs to a study of cytomegalovirus exposure and HLA in healthy donors. Turning to the study itself: Within an early data release were roughly 83 million unique TCRs drawn from HLA-typed donors. Findings and limits, study-wide: An analysis was carried out later, and it reportedly showed fewer N-insertions in an Asian-associated ancestry cluster than the approximately 700-donor mean.

PCR used 60 Vbeta primers and 13 Jbeta primers. This table comes from immunoSEQ multiplex PCR, and its TCRdb copy is limited to in-frame clones, with some not included. The table lists 200,000 to 250,000 clones, 60% to 85% of them singletons. CDR1 and CDR2 (germline): SGHVS, FQNEAQ. This CDR3 spans 12 amino acids. The germline V and J ends were trimmed by 0 bases and 12 bases, with 8 bases remaining between them. Healthy bone marrow donors formed the donor group. At sampling all donors were nominally healthy, likely with unrecorded immune exposures. The chain has TRBV7-8 and TRBJ1-4, with a possible D match to TRBD1 (5 bases). The specimen sequenced was PBMCs. This clonotype was sampled from a man in his forties in good health and CMV-seronegative. This chain's CDR3 is CASSLAAGELFF. Here the CDR3 DNA reads TGTGCCAGCAGCTTAGCTGCGGGGGAACTGTTTTTT.